One TCR beta chain is described in this entry. Its antigen remains unidentified. The sample is drawn from a study of OX40 agonist ivuxolimab in advanced cancers. In the study overall: The diagnoses of dose-escalation patients were hepatocellular carcinoma, melanoma, renal cell or head and neck cancer. Study-level findings and limits: Antigen specificity was not determined for the expanded peripheral T cells.

The CDR3 is 16 amino acids. CDR1 is SGDLS and CDR2 is YYNGEE in the germline V gene. V was clipped by 0 bases and J by 2 bases, with 14 bases between them. It was autoimmune disease history or systemic immunosuppression that excluded patients. TCRdb keeps only in-frame clones here, not all; method: immunoSEQ multiplex PCR. The repertoire has tens of thousands of clones, about 81% of them found once; the top ten carry 5%. The receptor comes from an adult with an advanced solid tumor such as melanoma, head and neck, liver or kidney cancer. Material: CD4+ or CD8+ T cells sorted from blood, obtained in a trial of the OX40 agonist ivuxolimab. This chain connects TRBV9 to TRBJ1-1, with a weak D call TRBD1 (6 bases). The CDR3: CASSVGLVGGNTEAFF. Written as DNA, the CDR3 is TGTGCCAGCAGCGTAGGACTCGTGGGGGGCAACACTGAAGCTTTCTTT.